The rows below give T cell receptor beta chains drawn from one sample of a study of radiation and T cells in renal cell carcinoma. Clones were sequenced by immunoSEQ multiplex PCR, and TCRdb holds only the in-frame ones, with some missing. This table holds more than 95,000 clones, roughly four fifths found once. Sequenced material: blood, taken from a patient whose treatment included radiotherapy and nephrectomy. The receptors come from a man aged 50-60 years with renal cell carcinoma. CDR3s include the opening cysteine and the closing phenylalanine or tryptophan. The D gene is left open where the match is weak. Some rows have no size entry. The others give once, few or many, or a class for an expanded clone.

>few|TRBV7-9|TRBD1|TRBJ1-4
CASSSGTGVNEKLFF
TGTGCCAGCAGCTCAGGGACAGGGGTAAATGAAAAACTGTTTTTT
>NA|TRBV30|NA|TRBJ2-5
CAWRSVVGETQYF
TGTGCCTGGAGATCAGTAGTTGGCGAGACCCAGTACTTC
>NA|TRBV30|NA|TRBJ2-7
CAGGAGSFEQYF
TGTGCCGGGGGGGCCGGGAGCTTCGAGCAGTACTTC
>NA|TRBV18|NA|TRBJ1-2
CASSPRGPGYTF
TGTGCCAGCTCACCACGGGGTCCTGGCTACACCTTC
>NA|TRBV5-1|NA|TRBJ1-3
CASSLGAGKGNTIYF
TGCGCCAGCAGCTTAGGGGCAGGCAAAGGAAACACCATATATTTT
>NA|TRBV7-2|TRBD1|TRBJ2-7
CASSLPGQGAEEQYF
TGTGCCAGCAGCTTACCAGGACAGGGGGCCGAGGAGCAGTACTTC
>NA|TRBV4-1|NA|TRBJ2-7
CASSQNAYEQYF
TGCGCCAGCAGCCAAAACGCCTACGAGCAGTACTTC
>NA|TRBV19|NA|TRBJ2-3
CATRTTSYTDTQYF
TGTGCAACCCGAACTACATCCTACACAGATACGCAGTATTTT
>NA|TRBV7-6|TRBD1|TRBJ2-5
CASSLGDRRYQETQYF
TGTGCCAGCAGCTTAGGGGACAGGCGGTACCAAGAGACCCAGTACTTC
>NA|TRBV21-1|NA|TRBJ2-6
CASSAWRSGANVLTF
TGTGCCAGCAGCGCCTGGAGATCTGGGGCCAACGTCCTGACTTTC
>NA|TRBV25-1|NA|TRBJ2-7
CASSGRVADSYEQYF
TGTGCCAGCAGTGGAAGGGTGGCCGACTCCTACGAGCAGTACTTC
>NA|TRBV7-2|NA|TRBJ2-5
CASSPRQVQETQYF
TGTGCCAGCAGCCCCCGACAGGTCCAAGAGACCCAGTACTTC
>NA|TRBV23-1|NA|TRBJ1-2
CASRFAYGYTF
TGCGCCAGCAGGTTTGCCTATGGCTACACCTTC
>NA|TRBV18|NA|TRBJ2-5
CASSPQGLQYQETQYF
TGTGCCAGCTCACCCCAGGGTCTACAATACCAAGAGACCCAGTACTTC
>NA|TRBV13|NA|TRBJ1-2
CASSPNLGPRGYTF
TGTGCCAGCAGCCCCAATCTAGGACCCCGGGGCTACACCTTC
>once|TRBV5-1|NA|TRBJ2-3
CASKVGPSTDTQYF
TGCGCCAGCAAAGTTGGCCCAAGCACAGATACGCAGTATTTT
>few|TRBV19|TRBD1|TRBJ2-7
CASSLRTGLGEQYF
TGTGCCAGTAGTCTCCGGACAGGGTTAGGCGAGCAGTACTTC
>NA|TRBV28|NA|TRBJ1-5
CASSSSGTSMWVQPQHF
TGTGCCAGCAGTTCCTCCGGGACGTCGATGTGGGTTCAGCCCCAGCATTTT
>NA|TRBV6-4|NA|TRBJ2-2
CASSEKLRSYTGELFF
TGTGCCAGCAGTGAAAAACTGAGATCTTACACCGGGGAGCTGTTTTTT
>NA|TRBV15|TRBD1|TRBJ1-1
CATSRAGQGNTEAFF
TGTGCCACCAGCAGAGCTGGACAGGGGAACACTGAAGCTTTCTTT
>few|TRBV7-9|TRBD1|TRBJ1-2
CASRGQGKSSSGYTF
TGTGCCAGCAGGGGACAGGGGAAATCTTCTAGTGGCTACACCTTC
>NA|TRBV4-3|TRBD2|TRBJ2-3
CASSQAAGVSTDTQYF
TGCGCCAGCAGCCAGGCAGCGGGAGTTAGCACAGATACGCAGTATTTT
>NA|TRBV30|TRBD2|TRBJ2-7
CAWSVGLAGVYEQYF
TGCGCCTGGAGTGTAGGACTAGCGGGAGTCTACGAGCAGTACTTC
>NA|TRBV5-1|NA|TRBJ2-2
CASLPGVIANTGELFF
TGCGCCAGCCTTCCTGGTGTTATCGCGAACACCGGGGAGCTGTTTTTT
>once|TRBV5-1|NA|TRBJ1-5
CASSATGQGGPQHF
TGCGCCAGCAGCGCGACAGGCCAAGGGGGGCCCCAGCATTTT
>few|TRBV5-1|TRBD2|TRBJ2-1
CASSLGSSGRSSEQFF
TGCGCCAGCAGCTTGGGTTCCAGCGGGAGATCGAGTGAGCAGTTCTTC
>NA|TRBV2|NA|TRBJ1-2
CASSVQANYGYTF
TGTGCCAGCAGCGTACAGGCTAACTATGGCTACACCTTC
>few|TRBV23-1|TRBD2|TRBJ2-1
CASSHLGLAGGPNNEQFF
TGCGCCAGCAGTCACCTCGGACTAGCGGGAGGGCCAAACAATGAGCAGTTCTTC
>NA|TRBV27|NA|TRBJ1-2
CATTPRVGYGYTF
TGTGCCACCACGCCCCGTGTTGGCTATGGCTACACCTTC
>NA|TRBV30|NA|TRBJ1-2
CAWSLPALGYTF
TGTGCCTGGAGTTTACCCGCCCTTGGCTACACCTTC
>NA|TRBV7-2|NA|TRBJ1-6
CASSTGVSSSSPLHF
TGTGCCAGCAGCACCGGCGTCAGTTCTTCCTCACCCCTCCACTTT
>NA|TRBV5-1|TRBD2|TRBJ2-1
CASSQRLAGGSEQFF
TGCGCCAGCAGCCAAAGACTAGCGGGAGGTAGTGAGCAGTTCTTC
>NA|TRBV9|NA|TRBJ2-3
CASSVDIARYTQYF
TGTGCCAGCAGCGTAGATATAGCCCGATATACGCAGTATTTT
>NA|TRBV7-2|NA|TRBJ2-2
CASSSHPLGIGELFF
TGTGCCAGCAGCTCCCACCCGCTGGGGATAGGGGAGCTGTTTTTT
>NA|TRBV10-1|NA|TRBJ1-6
CASTQGKRGNSPLHF
TGCGCCAGCACCCAGGGGAAGCGAGGGAATTCACCCCTCCACTTT
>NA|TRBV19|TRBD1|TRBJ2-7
CASGRLETGVYEQYF
TGTGCCAGTGGCAGACTGGAGACAGGGGTTTACGAGCAGTACTTC
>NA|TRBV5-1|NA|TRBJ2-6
CASSFDSEAGANVLTF
TGCGCCAGCAGCTTTGACTCTGAGGCTGGGGCCAACGTCCTGACTTTC
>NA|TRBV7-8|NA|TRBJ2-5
CASSLLGGGKTQYF
TGTGCCAGCAGCCTTCTCGGGGGCGGGAAGACCCAGTACTTC
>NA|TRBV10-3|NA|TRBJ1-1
CASVGNMNTEAFF
TGTGCCTCGGTCGGCAACATGAACACTGAAGCTTTCTTT
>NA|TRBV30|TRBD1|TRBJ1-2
CAWSPGDSYGYTF
TGTGCCTGGAGTCCAGGGGACAGTTATGGCTACACCTTC